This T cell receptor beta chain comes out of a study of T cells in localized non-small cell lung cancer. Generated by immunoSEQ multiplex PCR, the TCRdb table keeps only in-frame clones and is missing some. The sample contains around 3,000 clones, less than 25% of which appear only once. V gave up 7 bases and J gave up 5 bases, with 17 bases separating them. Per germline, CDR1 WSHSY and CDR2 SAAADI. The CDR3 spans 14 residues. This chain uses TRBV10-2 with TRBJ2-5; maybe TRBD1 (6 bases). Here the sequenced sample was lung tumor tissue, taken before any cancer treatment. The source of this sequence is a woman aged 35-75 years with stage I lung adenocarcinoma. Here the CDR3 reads CASTSDRRGETQYF. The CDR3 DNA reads TGCGCCAGCACCTCCGACAGGAGAGGGGAGACCCAGTACTTC.